This T cell receptor (beta chain) was recovered during a study of blood T cell repertoires in COVID-19 (TCRdb year 2020). Background on the whole study: Samples covering the acute and convalescent phases of COVID-19 were provided by collaborators in the United States, Italy and Spain. The prospective study material was composed of cDNA or gDNA derived from T cells, B-cell-depleted T cells, or PBMCs. Deeply sampled blood TCRbeta repertoires from subjects exposed to, actively infected with, or recovered from COVID-19 were included in the dataset. The repertoires were released in a freely available public database meant as a resource for research on the immune response to SARS-CoV-2. The samples were drawn from two sources: the first 160 participants of the ongoing ImmuneRACE study, and 1,000 to 1,500 subjects contributed by 6 global collaborators. Nearly every sample came with metadata listing a de-identified subject ID, COVID-19 status, age in years and sex. Where available, HLA class I and class II types were taken from metadata supplied by the sample provider and were not determined by assay-based typing.

As regards this clone: Its antigen target is currently unknown. No qualities accompany the bases; no much larger clone lies one base away.

Here is what the overall study found, with its caveats: The quantity of clinical and demographic metadata differed by source and by participant and was supplied without curation.

Each collaborating institution followed its own protocols to collect whole blood in K2EDTA tubes. For TCRbeta analysis, collaborators shipped samples as frozen whole blood, isolated PBMCs, or DNA extracted from either of those sample types. The immunoSEQ Assay, a bias-controlled multiplex PCR, was used to amplify TCRbeta CDR3 regions from genomic DNA. In the source study's methods: Nucleated cell counts per sample were estimated from amplification of reference gene primers within the assay. Sequence reads were collapsed and filtered to measure the absolute abundance of every unique TCRbeta CDR3 rearrangement. For each sample, productive Simpson clonality was calculated by taking the square root of Simpson's diversity index across productive rearrangements. The clones in this table, taken by TCRdb from immuneACCESS, are in-frame only. Not every clone is retained; where verified, under half of the shortfall comes from an unresolved V gene, and the cause of the rest is unknown. That table gives V, J and clone size, and the DNA gave D and trimming. Here the sample has 100,000 or so clones; about 81% occur a single time. Around an eighth of the sample belongs to the ten largest clones.

The CDR3 holds 14 amino acids from the cysteine to the phenylalanine. The entry retains the CDR3 DNA only, 42 bases that are in frame from base 1. Trimming leaves V shorter by 5 bases and J shorter by 4 bases, with the junction holding 4 bases beyond the gene matches. CDR1 is given as SEHNR and CDR2 as FQNEAQ, both from the germline V gene (reference sequence). Sequencing was performed on peripheral blood. Recombination joined TRBV7-9 with TRBJ2-3; 9 middle bases align to TRBD1. This TCR came from a human donor in a cohort sampled during active COVID-19. CDR3 sequence: CASSRDRAADTQYF. In nucleotide form, the sequence is TGTGCCAGCAGCCGGGACAGGGCCGCAGATACGCAGTATTTT.